Listed here are 9 T cell receptor beta chains from one sample, sequenced in a study of shared clonotypes between healthy human individuals. Clones were sequenced by immunoSEQ multiplex PCR, and TCRdb holds only the in-frame ones, with some missing. The table lists about 510,000 clones, more than 65% of them singletons. Sequencing used PBMCs. These receptors all come from a woman aged 40 to 50 in good health. Some clones in this sample may be carry-over from other donors' samples.

The genes are TRBV29-1 and TRBJ2-3; 9 nucleotides align to TRBD2. Germline V gene lookup returns CDR1 SQVTM and CDR2 ANQGSEA. The CDR3 sequence is 15 residues long. The V segment lost 6 bases and the J segment 6 bases; nucleotides outside the gene matches: 13. This chain's CDR3 is CSVARGSGSVDTQYF. Here the CDR3 DNA reads TGCAGCGTCGCTCGGGGTAGCGGGAGTGTCGATACGCAGTATTTT.

To note about this clone: This may be a read error, as it is one base from a much larger clone. V usage is TRBV6-5 and J usage is TRBJ2-7; the D gene could be TRBD1 or TRBD2 (5 bases each). The CDR3 length is 13 residues. Looked up from germline, CDR1 is MNHEY and CDR2 is SVGAGI. V shed 4 bases and J shed 0 bases, with 7 bases lying between them. The CDR3: CASSSGASYEQYF. In DNA, the CDR3 is TGTGCCAGCAGTTCCGGGGCCTCCTACGAGCAGTACTTC.

The chain couples TRBV6-4 to TRBJ2-1; TRBD2 might be the D (5 bases). CDR3 length equals 15 residues. Per the germline V gene, CDR1 is MRHNA and CDR2 is SNTAGT. Trimming removed 3 bases at V and 6 bases at J, with 15 bases between. CDR3 nucleotides: TGTGCCAGCAGTGATCGAGCCGAAGGAGGCAATGAGCAGTTCTTC. Its translation is CASSDRAEGGNEQFF.

This rearrangement joins TRBV5-1 to TRBJ2-3; D is unclear. The CDR3 contains 15 residues. The germline gives CDR1 SGHRS, CDR2 YFSETQ. Trimming removed 0 bases at V and 2 bases at J, with 10 bases between. The CDR3 protein is CASSLDSPDTDTQYF. For the CDR3, the DNA is TGCGCCAGCAGCTTGGACTCTCCGGACACAGATACGCAGTATTTT.

The chain employs TRBV29-1 and TRBJ2-3, with D possibly TRBD1 on 5 matching bases. CDR1 is SQVTM and CDR2 is ANQGSEA in the germline V gene. The CDR3 is made up of 14 amino acids. The V and J ends lost 7 bases and 2 bases respectively, with 16 bases between them. The CDR3 region has the DNA TGCAGCGGTGGGTCGGCAGGGAACACAGATACGCAGTATTTT. It codes for CSGGSAGNTDTQYF.

The V and J genes are TRBV28 and TRBJ2-3; 8 bases match TRBD1. The V gene's germline CDR1 is MDHEN and CDR2 SYDVKM. The V gene end was trimmed by 10 bases and the J gene end by 2 bases; junction bases not matched to a gene: 11. The CDR3 runs 15 residues. Here the CDR3 reads CATQKQGVFTDTQYF. CDR3 coding DNA: TGTGCCACCCAAAAACAGGGGGTTTTCACAGATACGCAGTATTTT. The full variable domain, completed using reference TRBV28 and TRBJ2-3, is DVKVTQSSRYLVKRTGEKVFLECVQDMDHENMFWYRQDPGLGLRLIYFSYDVKMKEKGDIPEGYSVSREKKERFSLILESASTNQTSMYLCATQKQGVFTDTQYFGPGTRLTVL.

This clone was seen just once. The chain couples TRBV6-6 to TRBJ2-7; TRBD1 matches 9 bases. The CDR3 totals 15 residues. Unmatched junction bases numbered 6, after V lost 0 bases and J lost 6 bases. CDR1 is MNHNY, CDR2 SVGAGI, per germline (reference sequence). The CDR3 DNA follows: TGTGCCAGCAGTTACTCTTGGGACAGGGTGGGCGAGCAGTACTTC. Encoded protein: CASSYSWDRVGEQYF.

The rearrangement links TRBV6-6 to TRBJ2-7, with TRBD2 matching 7 bases. The CDR3 spans 14 residues. Germline CDR1 is MNHNY and CDR2 is SVGAGI (reference sequence). Trimming took 6 bases from V and 4 from J; bases not matched to a gene: 9. The CDR3 DNA is TGTGCCAGCAGCCCTAGGAGCGGGATATACGAGCAGTACTTC. Residues: CASSPRSGIYEQYF.

V gene TRBV19 combines with J gene TRBJ2-1; no reliable D call. CDR1 and CDR2 (germline): LNHDA, SQIVND (reference sequence). V lost 9 bases to trimming and J lost 9 bases, with 15 bases between them. This CDR3 region has 12 residues. CDR3 nucleotides: TGTGCCAGCGGCGGATCGGGTATTGAGCAGTTCTTC. It is translated as CASGGSGIEQFF.